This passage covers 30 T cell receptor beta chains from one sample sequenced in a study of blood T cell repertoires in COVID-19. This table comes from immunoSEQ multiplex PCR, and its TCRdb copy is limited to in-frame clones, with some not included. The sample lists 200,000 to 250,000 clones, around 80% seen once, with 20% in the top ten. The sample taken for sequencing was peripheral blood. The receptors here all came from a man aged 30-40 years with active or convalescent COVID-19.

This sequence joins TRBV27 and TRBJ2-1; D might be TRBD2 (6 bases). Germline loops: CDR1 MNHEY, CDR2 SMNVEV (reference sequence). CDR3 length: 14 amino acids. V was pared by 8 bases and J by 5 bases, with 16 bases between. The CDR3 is CASRDSGANNEQFF. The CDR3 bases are TGTGCCAGCCGAGATAGCGGAGCCAACAATGAGCAGTTCTTC.

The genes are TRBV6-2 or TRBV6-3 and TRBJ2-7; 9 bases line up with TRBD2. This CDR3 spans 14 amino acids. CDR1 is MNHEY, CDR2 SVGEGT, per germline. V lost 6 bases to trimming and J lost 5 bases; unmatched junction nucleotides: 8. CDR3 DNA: TGTGCCAGCAGGCCTTCGGGACTAGCCCACGAGCAGTACTTC. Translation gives CASRPSGLAHEQYF.

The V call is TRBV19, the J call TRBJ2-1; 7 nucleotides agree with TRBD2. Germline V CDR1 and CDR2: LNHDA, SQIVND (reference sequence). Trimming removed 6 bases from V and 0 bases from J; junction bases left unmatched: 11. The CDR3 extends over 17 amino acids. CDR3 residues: CASSPLADDSSYNEQFF. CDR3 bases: TGTGCCAGTAGCCCCCTAGCGGATGATAGCTCCTACAATGAGCAGTTCTTC.

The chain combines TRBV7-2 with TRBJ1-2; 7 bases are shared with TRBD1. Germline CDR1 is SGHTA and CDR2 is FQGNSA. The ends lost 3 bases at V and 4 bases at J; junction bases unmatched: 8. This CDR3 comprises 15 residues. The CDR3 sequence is CASSFVGGAGYGYTF. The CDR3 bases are TGTGCCAGCAGCTTTGTAGGGGGCGCTGGCTATGGCTACACCTTC.

The CDR3 DNA sequence: TGCGCCAGCAGCCAAGATAGGGGGAGCTCCTATAATTCACCCCTCCACTTT. Encoded protein: CASSQDRGSSYNSPLHF. The rearrangement links TRBV4-3 to TRBJ1-6, with D possibly matching TRBD1 (6 bases). Trimming took off 0 bases at V and 0 bases at J, with 9 bases between the two ends. This CDR3 is built from 17 residues. Germline values: CDR1 LGHNA, CDR2 YSLEER.

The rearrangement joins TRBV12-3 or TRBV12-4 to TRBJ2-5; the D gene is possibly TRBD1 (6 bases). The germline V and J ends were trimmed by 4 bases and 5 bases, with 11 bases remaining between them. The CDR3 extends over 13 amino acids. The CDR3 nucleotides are TGTGCCAGCAGTTACAGGGTTTACGAGACCCAGTACTTC. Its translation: CASSYRVYETQYF.

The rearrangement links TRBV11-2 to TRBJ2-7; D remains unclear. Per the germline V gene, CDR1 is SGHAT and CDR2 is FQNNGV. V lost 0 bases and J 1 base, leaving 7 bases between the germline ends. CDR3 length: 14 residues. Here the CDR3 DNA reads TGTGCCAGCAGCTTAGATACAGATTCCTACGAGCAGTACTTC. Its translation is CASSLDTDSYEQYF. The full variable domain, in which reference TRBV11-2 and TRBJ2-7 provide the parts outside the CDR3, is EAGVAQSPRYKIIEKRQSVAFWCNPISGHATLYWYQQILGQGPKLLIQFQNNGVVDDSQLPKDRFSAERLKGVDSTLKIQPAKLEDSAVYLCASSLDTDSYEQYFGPGTRLTVT.

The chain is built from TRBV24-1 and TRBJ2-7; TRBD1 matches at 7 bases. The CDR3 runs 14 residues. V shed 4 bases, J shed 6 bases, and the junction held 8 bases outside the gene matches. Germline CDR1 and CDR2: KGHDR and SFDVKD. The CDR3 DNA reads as TGTGCCACCAGTGACCCCACAGGGGTTGGCGAGCAGTACTTC. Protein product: CATSDPTGVGEQYF.

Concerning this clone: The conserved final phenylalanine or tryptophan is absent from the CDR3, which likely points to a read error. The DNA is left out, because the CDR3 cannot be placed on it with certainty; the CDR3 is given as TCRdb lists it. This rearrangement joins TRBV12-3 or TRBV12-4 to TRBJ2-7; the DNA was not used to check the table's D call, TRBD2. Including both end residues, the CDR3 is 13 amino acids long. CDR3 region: CASSLNPADRISL.

CDR3 loop: CSVYGEGAEAFF. In DNA, the CDR3 is TGCAGCGTTTACGGGGAGGGGGCTGAAGCTTTCTTT. V gene TRBV29-1 combines with J gene TRBJ1-1; D is possibly TRBD1 (6 bases). Per germline, CDR1 SQVTM and CDR2 ANQGSEA. The CDR3 contains 12 residues. V shed 5 bases and J shed 6 bases, with 13 bases lying between them.

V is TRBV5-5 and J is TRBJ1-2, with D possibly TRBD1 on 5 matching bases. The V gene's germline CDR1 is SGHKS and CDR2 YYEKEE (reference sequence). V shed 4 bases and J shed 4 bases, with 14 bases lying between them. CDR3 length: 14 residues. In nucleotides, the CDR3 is TGTGCCAGCAGCGTACAGACAGACAGCTATGGCTACACCTTC. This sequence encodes CASSVQTDSYGYTF.

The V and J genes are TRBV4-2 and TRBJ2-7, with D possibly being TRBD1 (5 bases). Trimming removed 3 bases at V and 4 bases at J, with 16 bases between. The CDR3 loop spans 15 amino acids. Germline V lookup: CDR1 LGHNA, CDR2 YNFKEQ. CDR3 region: CASSHRAGSTYEQYF. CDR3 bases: TGTGCCAGCAGCCATCGGGCAGGGTCGACTTACGAGCAGTACTTC.

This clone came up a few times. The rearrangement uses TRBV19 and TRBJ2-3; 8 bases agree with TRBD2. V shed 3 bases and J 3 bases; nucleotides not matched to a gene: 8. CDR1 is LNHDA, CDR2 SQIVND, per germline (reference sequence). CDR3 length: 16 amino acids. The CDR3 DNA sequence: TGTGCCAGTAGTATCGACAGCGGGAGAGGGACAGATACGCAGTATTTT. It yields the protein CASSIDSGRGTDTQYF.

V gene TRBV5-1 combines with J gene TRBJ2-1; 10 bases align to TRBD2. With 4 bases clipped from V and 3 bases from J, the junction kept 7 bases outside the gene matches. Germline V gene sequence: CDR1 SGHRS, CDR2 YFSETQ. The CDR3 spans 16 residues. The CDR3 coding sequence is TGCGCCAGCAGCCCAACTCGGACTAGCGGCTACAATGAGCAGTTCTTC. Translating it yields CASSPTRTSGYNEQFF.

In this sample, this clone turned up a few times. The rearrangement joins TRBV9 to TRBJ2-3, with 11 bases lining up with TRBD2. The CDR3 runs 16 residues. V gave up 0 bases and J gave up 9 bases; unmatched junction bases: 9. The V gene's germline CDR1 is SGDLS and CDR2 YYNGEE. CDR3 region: CASSVGVAGGVGTQYF. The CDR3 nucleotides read TGTGCCAGCAGCGTAGGAGTAGCGGGAGGGGTTGGGACGCAGTATTTT.

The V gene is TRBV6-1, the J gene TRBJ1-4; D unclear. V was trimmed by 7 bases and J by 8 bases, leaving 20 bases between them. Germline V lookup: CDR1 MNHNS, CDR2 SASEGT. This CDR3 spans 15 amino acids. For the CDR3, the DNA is TGTGCCAGCACCCGAAGGGTGGCTGAGGGAGAAAAACTGTTTTTT. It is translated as CASTRRVAEGEKLFF.

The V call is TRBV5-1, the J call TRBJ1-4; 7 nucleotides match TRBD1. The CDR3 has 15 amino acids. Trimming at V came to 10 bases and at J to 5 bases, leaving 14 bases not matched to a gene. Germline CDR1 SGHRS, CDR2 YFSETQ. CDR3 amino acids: CARFHRGTENEKLFF. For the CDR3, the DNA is TGCGCCCGCTTTCACCGTGGGACAGAAAATGAAAAACTGTTTTTT.

The CDR3 DNA reads as TGTGCCAGCAGCTTGGCAGGGACAGGCGGAAACACCATATATTTT. It encodes CASSLAGTGGNTIYF. This chain links TRBV5-5 with TRBJ1-3; 8 bases match TRBD1. The CDR3 totals 15 residues. V lost 0 bases to trimming and J lost 4 bases; unmatched junction nucleotides: 3. Germline V gene lookup returns CDR1 SGHKS and CDR2 YYEKEE (reference sequence).

The CDR3 sequence is CASRSGLGETQYF. CDR3 in DNA: TGCGCCAGCAGGTCAGGGTTGGGGGAGACCCAGTACTTC. The V call is TRBV5-1, the J call TRBJ2-5; TRBD1 might be the D (5 bases). V lost 5 bases and J 5 bases, leaving 13 bases between the germline ends. Per germline, CDR1 SGHRS and CDR2 YFSETQ. The CDR3 sequence is 13 residues long. Full variable domain (remainder filled in from reference TRBV5-1 and TRBJ2-5): KAGVTQTPRYLIKTRGQQVTLSCSPISGHRSVSWYQQTPGQGLQFLFEYFSETQRNKGNFPGRFSGRQFSNSRSEMNVSTLELGDSALYLCASRSGLGETQYFGPGTRLLVL.

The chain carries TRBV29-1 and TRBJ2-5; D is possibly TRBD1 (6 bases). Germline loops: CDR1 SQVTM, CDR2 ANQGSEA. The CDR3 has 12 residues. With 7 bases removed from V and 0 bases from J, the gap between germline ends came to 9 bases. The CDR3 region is CSAQGYQETQYF. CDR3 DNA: TGCAGCGCTCAGGGGTACCAAGAGACCCAGTACTTC. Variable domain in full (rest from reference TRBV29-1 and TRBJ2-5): SAVISQKPSRDICQRGTSLTIQCQVDSQVTMMFWYRQQPGQSLTLIATANQGSEATYESGFVIDKFPISRPNLTFSTLTVSNMSPEDSSIYLCSAQGYQETQYFGPGTRLLVL.

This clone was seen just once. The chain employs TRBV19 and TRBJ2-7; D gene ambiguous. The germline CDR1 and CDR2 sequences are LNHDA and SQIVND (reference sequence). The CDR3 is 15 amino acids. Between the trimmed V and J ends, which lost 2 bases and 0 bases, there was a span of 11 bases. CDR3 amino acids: CASSILSGTSYEQYF. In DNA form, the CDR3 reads TGTGCCAGTAGTATATTATCAGGAACCTCCTACGAGCAGTACTTC.

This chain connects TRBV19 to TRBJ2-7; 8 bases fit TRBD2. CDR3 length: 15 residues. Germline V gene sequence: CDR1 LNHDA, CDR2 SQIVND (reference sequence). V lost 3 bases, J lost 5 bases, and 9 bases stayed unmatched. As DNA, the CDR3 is TGTGCCAGTAGTATCCCCGGGACTAGAAAAGACGAGCAGTACTTC. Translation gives CASSIPGTRKDEQYF.

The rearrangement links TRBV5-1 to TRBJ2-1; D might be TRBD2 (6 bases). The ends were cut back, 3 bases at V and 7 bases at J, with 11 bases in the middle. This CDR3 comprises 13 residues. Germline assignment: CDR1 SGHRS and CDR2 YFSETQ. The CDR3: CASSWDFGNEQFF. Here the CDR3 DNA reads TGCGCCAGCAGCTGGGACTTCGGGAATGAGCAGTTCTTC.

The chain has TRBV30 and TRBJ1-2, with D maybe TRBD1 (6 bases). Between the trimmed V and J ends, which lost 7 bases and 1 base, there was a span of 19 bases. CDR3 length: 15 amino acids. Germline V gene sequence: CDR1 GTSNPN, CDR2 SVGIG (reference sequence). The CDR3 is CASWIGDNLNYGYTF. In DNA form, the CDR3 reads TGTGCCTCCTGGATAGGGGACAACCTTAACTATGGCTACACCTTC.

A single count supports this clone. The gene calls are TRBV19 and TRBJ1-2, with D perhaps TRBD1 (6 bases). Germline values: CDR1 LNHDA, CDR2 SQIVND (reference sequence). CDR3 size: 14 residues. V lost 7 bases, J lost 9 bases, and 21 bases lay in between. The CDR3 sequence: CASTPVGGGGSYTF. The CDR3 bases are TGTGCCAGTACCCCTGTTGGGGGCGGGGGCAGCTACACCTTC. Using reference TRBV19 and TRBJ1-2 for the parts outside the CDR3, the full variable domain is DGGITQSPKYLFRKEGQNVTLSCEQNLNHDAMYWYRQDPGQGLRLIYYSQIVNDFQKGDIAEGYSVSREKKESFPLTVTSAQKNPTAFYLCASTPVGGGGSYTFGSGTRLTVV.

CDR3 in amino acids: CASSLLGTSVTGELFF. CDR3 coding DNA: TGCGCCAGCAGCTTGCTGGGGACTAGCGTCACCGGGGAGCTGTTTTTT. The V and J genes are TRBV5-1 and TRBJ2-2, with TRBD2 matching 10 bases. In germline, CDR1 is SGHRS, CDR2 YFSETQ. The CDR3 is 16 amino acids. V lost 1 base to trimming and J lost 4 bases; unmatched junction nucleotides: 4.

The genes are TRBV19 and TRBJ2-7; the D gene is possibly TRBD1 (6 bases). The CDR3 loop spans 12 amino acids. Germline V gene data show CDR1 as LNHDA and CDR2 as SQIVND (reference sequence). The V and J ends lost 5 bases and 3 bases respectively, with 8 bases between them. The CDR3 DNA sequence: TGTGCCAGTAGTGACAGGTTCTACGAGCAGTACTTC. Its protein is CASSDRFYEQYF.

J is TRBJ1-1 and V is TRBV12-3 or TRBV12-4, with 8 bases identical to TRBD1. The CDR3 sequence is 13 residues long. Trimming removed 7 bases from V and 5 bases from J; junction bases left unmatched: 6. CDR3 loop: CASTGQGNTEAFF. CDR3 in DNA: TGTGCCAGCACCGGACAGGGTAATACTGAAGCTTTCTTT.

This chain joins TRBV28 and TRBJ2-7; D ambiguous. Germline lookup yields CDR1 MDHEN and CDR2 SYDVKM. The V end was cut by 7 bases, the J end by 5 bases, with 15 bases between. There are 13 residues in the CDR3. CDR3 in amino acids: CASTLVSLNEQYF. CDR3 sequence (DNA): TGTGCCAGCACCCTGGTTAGCCTGAACGAGCAGTACTTC.

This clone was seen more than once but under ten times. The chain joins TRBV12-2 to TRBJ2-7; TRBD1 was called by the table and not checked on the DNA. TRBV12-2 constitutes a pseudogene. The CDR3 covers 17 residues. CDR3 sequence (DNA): TGTGCAAGTCGCTATCTTAGACAGGGGAGTTACTCCTACGAGCAGTACTTC. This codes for CASRYLRQGSYSYEQYF.